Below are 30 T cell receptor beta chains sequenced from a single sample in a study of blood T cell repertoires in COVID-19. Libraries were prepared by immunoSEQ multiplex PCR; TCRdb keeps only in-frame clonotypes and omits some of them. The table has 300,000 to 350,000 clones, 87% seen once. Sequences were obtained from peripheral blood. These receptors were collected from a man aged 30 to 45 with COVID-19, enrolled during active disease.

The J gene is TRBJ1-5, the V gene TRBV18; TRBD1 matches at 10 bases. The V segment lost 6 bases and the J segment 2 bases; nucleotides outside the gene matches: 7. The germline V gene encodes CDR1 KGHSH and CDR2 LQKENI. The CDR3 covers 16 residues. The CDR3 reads CASSPTGTGGNQPQHF. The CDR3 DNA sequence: TGTGCCAGCTCCCCTACCGGGACAGGGGGCAATCAGCCCCAGCATTTT.

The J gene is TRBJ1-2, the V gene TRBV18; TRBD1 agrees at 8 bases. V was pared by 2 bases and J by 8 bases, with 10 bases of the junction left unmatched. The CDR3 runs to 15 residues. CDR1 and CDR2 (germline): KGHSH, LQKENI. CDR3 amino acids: CASSPAEDRVPGYTF. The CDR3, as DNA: TGTGCCAGCTCACCAGCGGAGGACAGGGTACCCGGCTACACCTTC.

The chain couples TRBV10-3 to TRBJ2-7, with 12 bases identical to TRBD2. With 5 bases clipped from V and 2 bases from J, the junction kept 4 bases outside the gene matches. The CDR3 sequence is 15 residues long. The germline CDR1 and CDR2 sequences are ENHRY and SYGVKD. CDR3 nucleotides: TGTGCCATCAGTCTAGCGGGGGGGTCCGCCTACGAGCAGTACTTC. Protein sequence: CAISLAGGSAYEQYF.

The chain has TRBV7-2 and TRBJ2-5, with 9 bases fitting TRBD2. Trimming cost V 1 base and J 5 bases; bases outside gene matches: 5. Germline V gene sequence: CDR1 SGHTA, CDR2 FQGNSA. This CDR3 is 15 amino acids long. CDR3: CASSLDSGRIETQYF. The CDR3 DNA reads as TGTGCCAGCAGCTTAGATAGCGGGAGAATCGAGACCCAGTACTTC.

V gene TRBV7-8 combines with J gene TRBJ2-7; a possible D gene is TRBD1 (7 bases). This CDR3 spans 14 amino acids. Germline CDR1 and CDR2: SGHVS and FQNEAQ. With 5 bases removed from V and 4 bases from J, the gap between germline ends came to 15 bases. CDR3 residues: CASSPSGGYYEQYF. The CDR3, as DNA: TGTGCCAGCAGCCCCTCAGGGGGGTATTACGAGCAGTACTTC.

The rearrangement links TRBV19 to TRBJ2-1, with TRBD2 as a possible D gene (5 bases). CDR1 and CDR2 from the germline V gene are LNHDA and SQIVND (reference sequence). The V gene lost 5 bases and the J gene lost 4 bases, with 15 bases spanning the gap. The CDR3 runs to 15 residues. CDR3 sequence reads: CASSPRGGPYNEQFF. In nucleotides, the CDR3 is TGTGCCAGTAGTCCCCGTGGAGGTCCGTACAATGAGCAGTTCTTC.

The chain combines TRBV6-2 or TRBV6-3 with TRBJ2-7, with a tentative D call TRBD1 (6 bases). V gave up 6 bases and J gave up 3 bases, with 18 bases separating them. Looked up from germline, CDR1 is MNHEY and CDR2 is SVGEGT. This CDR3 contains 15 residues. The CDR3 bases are TGTGCCAGCAGCGCCACAGGGTCTTCGTTCTACGAGCAGTACTTC. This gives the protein CASSATGSSFYEQYF.

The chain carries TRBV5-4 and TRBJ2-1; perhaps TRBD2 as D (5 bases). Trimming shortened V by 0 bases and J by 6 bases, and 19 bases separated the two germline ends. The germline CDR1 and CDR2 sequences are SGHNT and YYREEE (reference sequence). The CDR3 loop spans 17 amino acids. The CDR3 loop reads CASSLGGLKLTVNEQFF. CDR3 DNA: TGTGCCAGCAGCTTGGGAGGGCTGAAACTCACGGTCAATGAGCAGTTCTTC.

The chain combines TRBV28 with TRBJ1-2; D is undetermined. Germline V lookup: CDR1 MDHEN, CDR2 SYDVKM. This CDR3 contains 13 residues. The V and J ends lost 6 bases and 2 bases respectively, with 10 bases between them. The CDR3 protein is CASRLTANYGYTF. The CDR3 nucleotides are TGTGCCAGCAGACTAACTGCCAACTATGGCTACACCTTC.

CDR3 DNA: TGTGCCTGGAGTAGGGGTATCCATGAGCAGTTCTTC. It codes for CAWSRGIHEQFF. The V and J genes are TRBV30 and TRBJ2-1, with D perhaps TRBD1 (5 bases). The CDR3 sequence is 12 residues long. CDR1 and CDR2 from the germline V gene are GTSNPN and SVGIG (reference sequence). The ends were cut back, 2 bases at V and 8 bases at J, with 10 bases in the middle.

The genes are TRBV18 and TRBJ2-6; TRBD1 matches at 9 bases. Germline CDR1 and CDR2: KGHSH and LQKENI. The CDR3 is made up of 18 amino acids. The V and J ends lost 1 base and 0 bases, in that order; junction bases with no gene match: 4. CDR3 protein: CASSPRTGAFSGANVLTF. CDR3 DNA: TGTGCCAGCTCACCACGGACAGGGGCCTTCTCTGGGGCCAACGTCCTGACTTTC.

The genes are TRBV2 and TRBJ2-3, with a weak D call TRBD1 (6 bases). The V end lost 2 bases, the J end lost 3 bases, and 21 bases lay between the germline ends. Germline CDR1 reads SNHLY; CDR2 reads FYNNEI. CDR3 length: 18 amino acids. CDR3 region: CASSEHSLRTEITDTQYF. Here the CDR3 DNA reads TGTGCCAGCAGTGAACACTCCCTCCGGACAGAAATTACAGATACGCAGTATTTT.

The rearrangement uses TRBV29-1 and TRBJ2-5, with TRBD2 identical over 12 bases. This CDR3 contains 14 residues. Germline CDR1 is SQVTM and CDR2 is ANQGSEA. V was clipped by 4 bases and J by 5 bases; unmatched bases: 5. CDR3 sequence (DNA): TGCAGCGTTGTAAGGACTAGCGGGGTTGAGACCCAGTACTTC. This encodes CSVVRTSGVETQYF.

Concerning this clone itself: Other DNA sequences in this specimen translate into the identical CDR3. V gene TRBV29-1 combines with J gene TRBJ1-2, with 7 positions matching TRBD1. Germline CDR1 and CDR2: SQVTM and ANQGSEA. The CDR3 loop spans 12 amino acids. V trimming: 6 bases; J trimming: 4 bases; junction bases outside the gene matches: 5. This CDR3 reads CSVLTGTYGYTF. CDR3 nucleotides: TGCAGCGTGTTGACAGGGACCTATGGCTACACCTTC.

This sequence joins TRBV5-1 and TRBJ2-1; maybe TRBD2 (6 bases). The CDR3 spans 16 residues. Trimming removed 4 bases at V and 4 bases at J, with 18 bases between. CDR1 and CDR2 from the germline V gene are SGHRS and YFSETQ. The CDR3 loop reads CASSPISGTQYNEQFF. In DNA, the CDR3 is TGCGCCAGCAGCCCCATCTCCGGGACTCAATACAATGAGCAGTTCTTC.

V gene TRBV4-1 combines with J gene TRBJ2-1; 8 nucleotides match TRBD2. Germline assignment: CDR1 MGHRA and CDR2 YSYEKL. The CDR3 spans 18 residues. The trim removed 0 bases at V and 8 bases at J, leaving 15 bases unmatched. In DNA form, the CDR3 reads TGCGCCAGCAGCCAAGATCAATTATCGGCTAGCGGGTCCCATGAGCAGTTCTTC. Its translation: CASSQDQLSASGSHEQFF.

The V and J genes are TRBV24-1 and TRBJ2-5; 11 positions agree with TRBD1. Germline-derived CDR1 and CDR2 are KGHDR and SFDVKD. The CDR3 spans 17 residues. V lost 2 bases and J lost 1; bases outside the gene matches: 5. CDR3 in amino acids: CATSDYRTGGGQETQYF. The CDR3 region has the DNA TGTGCCACCAGTGATTACAGGACAGGGGGCGGCCAAGAGACCCAGTACTTC.

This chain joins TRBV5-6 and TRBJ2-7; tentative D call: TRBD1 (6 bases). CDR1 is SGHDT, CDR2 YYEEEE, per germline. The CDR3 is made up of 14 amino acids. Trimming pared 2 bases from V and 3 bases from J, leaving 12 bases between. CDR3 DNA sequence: TGTGCCAGCAGCTTCCAGGGGCTCGTCTACGAGCAGTACTTC. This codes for CASSFQGLVYEQYF.

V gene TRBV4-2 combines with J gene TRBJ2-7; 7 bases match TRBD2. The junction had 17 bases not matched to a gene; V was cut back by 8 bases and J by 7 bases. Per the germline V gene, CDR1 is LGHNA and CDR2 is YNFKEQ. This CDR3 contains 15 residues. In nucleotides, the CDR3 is TGTGCCAGCGGCGGAGTTGGGGGAGGGCTCTGGGAGCAGTACTTC. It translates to CASGGVGGGLWEQYF.

The CDR3 coding sequence is TGTGCCAGCGGTCGGCGGAGCCTTAATTCACCCCTCCACTTT. It codes for CASGRRSLNSPLHF. The chain links TRBV7-8 to TRBJ1-6; no definite D call. This CDR3 is 14 amino acids long. Deletions cut 8 bases from V and 6 bases from J, with 14 bases between. Germline-derived CDR1 and CDR2 are SGHVS and FQNEAQ.

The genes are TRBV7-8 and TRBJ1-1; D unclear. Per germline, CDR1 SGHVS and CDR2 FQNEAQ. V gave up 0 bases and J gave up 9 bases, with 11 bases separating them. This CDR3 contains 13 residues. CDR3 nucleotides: TGTGCCAGCAGCTTAGCACCGGAGGGTAAAGCTTTCTTT. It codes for CASSLAPEGKAFF.

CDR3 region: CASSNKQGESSYEQYF. CDR3 coding DNA: TGTGCCAGCAGCAATAAACAGGGGGAAAGCTCCTACGAGCAGTACTTC. The rearrangement uses TRBV28 and TRBJ2-7; TRBD1 aligns across 8 bases. V shed 6 bases, J shed 0 bases, and the junction held 10 bases outside the gene matches. The CDR3 contains 16 residues. Germline CDR1 MDHEN, CDR2 SYDVKM.

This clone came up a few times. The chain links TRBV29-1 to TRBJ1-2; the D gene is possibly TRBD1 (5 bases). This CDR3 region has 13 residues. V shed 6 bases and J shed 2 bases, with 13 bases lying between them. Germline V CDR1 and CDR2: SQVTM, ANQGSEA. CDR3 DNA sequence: TGCAGCGTCCGACAAGGGGTGAACTATGGCTACACCTTC. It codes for CSVRQGVNYGYTF. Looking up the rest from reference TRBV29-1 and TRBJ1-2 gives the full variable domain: SAVISQKPSRDICQRGTSLTIQCQVDSQVTMMFWYRQQPGQSLTLIATANQGSEATYESGFVIDKFPISRPNLTFSTLTVSNMSPEDSSIYLCSVRQGVNYGYTFGSGTRLTVV.

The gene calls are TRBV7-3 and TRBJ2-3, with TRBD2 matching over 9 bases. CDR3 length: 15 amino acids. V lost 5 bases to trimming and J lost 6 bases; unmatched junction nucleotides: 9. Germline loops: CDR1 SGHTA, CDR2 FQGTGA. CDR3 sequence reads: CASSPTGTSLDTQYF. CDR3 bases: TGTGCCAGCAGCCCAACCGGGACTAGCCTCGATACGCAGTATTTT.

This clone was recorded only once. DNA of the CDR3: TGTGCCAGCAGTTTAGGGGCTAGCGGGGGGGGCGTGAACATTCAGTACTTC. It is translated as CASSLGASGGGVNIQYF. This chain connects TRBV28 to TRBJ2-4; 12 bases align to TRBD2. Germline CDR1 reads MDHEN; CDR2 reads SYDVKM. The junction had 9 bases not matched to a gene; V was cut back by 2 bases and J by 7 bases. CDR3 length equals 17 residues.

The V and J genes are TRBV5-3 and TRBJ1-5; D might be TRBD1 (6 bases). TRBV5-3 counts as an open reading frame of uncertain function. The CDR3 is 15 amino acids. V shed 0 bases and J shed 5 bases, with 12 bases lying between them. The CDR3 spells CARSLVGGGYQPQHF. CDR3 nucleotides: TGTGCCAGAAGCTTGGTGGGAGGGGGGTATCAGCCCCAGCATTTT.

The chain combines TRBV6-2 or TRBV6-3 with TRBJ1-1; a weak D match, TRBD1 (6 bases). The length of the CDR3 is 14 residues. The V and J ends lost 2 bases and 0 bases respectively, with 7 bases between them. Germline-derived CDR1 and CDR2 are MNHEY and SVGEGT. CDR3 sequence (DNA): TGTGCCAGCAGTTACGGACAGATGAACACTGAAGCTTTCTTT. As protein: CASSYGQMNTEAFF.

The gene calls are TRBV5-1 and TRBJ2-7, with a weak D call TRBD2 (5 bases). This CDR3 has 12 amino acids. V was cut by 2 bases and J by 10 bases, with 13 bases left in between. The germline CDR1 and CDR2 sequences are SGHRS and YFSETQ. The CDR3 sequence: CASSFRDVEQYF. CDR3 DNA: TGCGCCAGCAGCTTTCGGGATGTTGAACAGTACTTC. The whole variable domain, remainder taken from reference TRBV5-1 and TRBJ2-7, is KAGVTQTPRYLIKTRGQQVTLSCSPISGHRSVSWYQQTPGQGLQFLFEYFSETQRNKGNFPGRFSGRQFSNSRSEMNVSTLELGDSALYLCASSFRDVEQYFGPGTRLTVT.

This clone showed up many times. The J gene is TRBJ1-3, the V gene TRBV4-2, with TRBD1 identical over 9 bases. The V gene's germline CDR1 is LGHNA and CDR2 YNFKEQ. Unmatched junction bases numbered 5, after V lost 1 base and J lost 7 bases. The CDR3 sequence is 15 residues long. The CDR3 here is CASSQGTGDTNTIYF. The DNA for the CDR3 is TGTGCCAGCAGCCAAGGGACAGGGGACACGAACACCATATATTTT.

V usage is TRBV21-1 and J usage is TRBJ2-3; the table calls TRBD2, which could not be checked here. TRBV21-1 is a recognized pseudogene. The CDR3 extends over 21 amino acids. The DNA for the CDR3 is TGTGCCAGCAGCGGAGGAGACCGCGGGGGGGCCTTTACGTATGGCACAGATACGCAGTATTTT. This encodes CASSGGDRGGAFTYGTDTQYF.